Shown below are 30 T cell receptor beta chains from a single sample sequenced in a study of CD8 T cells in Susac syndrome. Random hexamers were used to reverse transcribe an amount of about 0.5 to 1 ug RNA. Each CDR3 protein gets one entry after TCRdb re-called the immunoSEQ multiplex PCR reads with MiXCR. The sample lists 150,000 to 200,000 distinct CDR3 sequences, 95% occurring once. The sample taken for sequencing was CD4+ T cells from PBMCs. All receptors come from a human donor with multiple sclerosis.

The rearrangement links TRBV11-2 to TRBJ2-7; TRBD2 matches 13 bases. The junction had 16 bases not matched to a gene; V was cut back by 3 bases and J by 2 bases. The CDR3 is made up of 20 amino acids. Looked up from germline, CDR1 is SGHAT and CDR2 is FQNNGV. DNA of the CDR3: TGTGCCAGCAGCTTCCCCAAAAGGGGACTAGCGGGGCGCACCCCCTACGAGCAGTACTTC. It yields the protein CASSFPKRGLAGRTPYEQYF.

The chain joins TRBV30 to TRBJ2-7; 12 nucleotides line up with TRBD1. This CDR3 spans 15 amino acids. The V gene end was trimmed by 4 bases and the J gene end by 2 bases; junction bases not matched to a gene: 6. Per the germline V gene, CDR1 is GTSNPN and CDR2 is SVGIG (reference sequence). The CDR3 nucleotides are TGTGCCTGGATCGGGGACAGGGGGCGGACCTACGAGCAGTACTTC. It yields the protein CAWIGDRGRTYEQYF.

The chain joins TRBV5-1 to TRBJ2-7; D assignment may be TRBD1 or TRBD2 (5 bases each). The CDR3 length is 11 residues. Germline lookup yields CDR1 SGHRS and CDR2 YFSETQ. Trimming removed 3 bases at V and 6 bases at J, with 7 bases between. The CDR3 DNA reads as TGCGCCAGCAGCTGGGGGTCCGAGCAGTACTTC. It translates to CASSWGSEQYF.

The J gene is TRBJ2-5, the V gene TRBV18, with D perhaps assigned TRBD1 or TRBD2 (5 bases each). This CDR3 spans 15 amino acids. Between the trimmed V and J ends, which lost 1 base and 2 bases, there was a span of 11 bases. Germline CDR1 and CDR2: KGHSH and LQKENI. CDR3 protein: CASSPLSGLQETQYF. CDR3 coding DNA: TGTGCCAGCTCACCACTGTCGGGGCTACAAGAGACCCAGTACTTC.

This clonotype turned up a few times. This chain joins TRBV7-9 and TRBJ2-3; 13 nucleotides match TRBD2. Germline-derived CDR1 and CDR2 are SEHNR and FQNEAQ (reference sequence). The CDR3 sequence is 16 residues long. V shed 5 bases and J 0 bases; nucleotides not matched to a gene: 2. The CDR3 nucleotides read TGTGCCAGCAGCCCGGGACTAGCGGGGAGCACAGATACGCAGTATTTT. It is translated as CASSPGLAGSTDTQYF.

The gene calls are TRBV30 and TRBJ2-7; D unclear. Germline-derived CDR1 and CDR2 are GTSNPN and SVGIG (reference sequence). The germline V and J ends were trimmed by 4 bases and 3 bases, with 10 bases remaining between them. The CDR3 runs 12 residues. For the CDR3, the DNA is TGTGCCTGGAAGGCAGCCCACTACGAGCAGTACTTC. This gives the protein CAWKAAHYEQYF.

The V gene is TRBV29-1, the J gene TRBJ1-2; D is unresolved. The V gene lost 4 bases and the J gene lost 4 bases, with 7 bases spanning the gap. Germline values: CDR1 SQVTM, CDR2 ANQGSEA. The CDR3 runs to 11 residues. The CDR3 region is CSVGAVYGYTF. CDR3 nucleotides: TGCAGCGTTGGGGCAGTCTATGGCTACACCTTC.

This sequence joins TRBV7-2 and TRBJ2-3, with 12 positions matching TRBD2. The ends lost 4 bases at V and 3 bases at J; junction bases unmatched: 5. The CDR3 contains 16 residues. The germline V gene encodes CDR1 SGHTA and CDR2 FQGNSA. The CDR3 sequence is CASSSRGLAGTDTQYF. CDR3 DNA sequence: TGTGCCAGCAGCTCCCGAGGACTAGCGGGGACAGATACGCAGTATTTT.

The chain uses TRBV20-1 and TRBJ2-1; D perhaps matches TRBD2 (7 bases). Germline CDR1 DFQATT, CDR2 SNEGSKA (reference sequence). Trimming shortened V by 1 base and J by 4 bases, and 11 bases separated the two germline ends. The CDR3 totals 14 residues. The CDR3 DNA reads as TGCAGTGCTAGAGGTGGGGGGGCGTACAATGAGCAGTTCTTC. Translated: CSARGGGAYNEQFF.

This clonotype has just a few counts. This chain connects TRBV5-4 to TRBJ1-1; a possible D gene is TRBD1 (6 bases). The CDR3 length is 13 residues. Trimming cost V 1 base and J 4 bases, with 8 bases left between them. The germline gives CDR1 SGHNT, CDR2 YYREEE (reference sequence). For the CDR3, the DNA is TGTGCCAGCAGCTTGAGGGGGAGCACTGAAGCTTTCTTT. It translates to CASSLRGSTEAFF.

V usage is TRBV11-3 and J usage is TRBJ1-2, with D perhaps TRBD1 (5 bases). CDR1 is SGHNT, CDR2 YENEEA, per germline. V lost 5 bases and J 4 bases, leaving 17 bases between the germline ends. The CDR3 has 15 amino acids. CDR3 nucleotides: TGTGCCAGCAGCCCTACCTTCGACAGTCCCTATGGCTACACCTTC. Translated, it gives CASSPTFDSPYGYTF.

The chain employs TRBV20-1 and TRBJ1-1; 9 positions agree with TRBD1. The CDR3 is made up of 16 amino acids. V was clipped by 0 bases and J by 5 bases; unmatched bases: 10. CDR1 and CDR2 from the germline V gene are DFQATT and SNEGSKA (reference sequence). CDR3 protein: CSARELGTGLGTEAFF. CDR3 nucleotides: TGCAGTGCTAGAGAGCTCGGGACAGGGCTTGGAACTGAAGCTTTCTTT.

The chain couples TRBV12-3 or TRBV12-4 to TRBJ2-1; TRBD2 matches 8 bases. The CDR3 is made up of 14 amino acids. J was trimmed by 9 bases and V by 7 bases; bases with no gene match: 11. The CDR3 sequence is CASNPRGGPGEQFF. The CDR3 region has the DNA TGTGCCAGCAACCCCCGGGGGGGCCCTGGTGAGCAGTTCTTC.

J is TRBJ2-3 and V is TRBV4-3; D may be TRBD1 or TRBD2 (5 bases each). Germline-derived CDR1 and CDR2 are LGHNA and YSLEER. Trimming stripped 3 bases from V and 14 bases from J, with 21 bases between. The CDR3 contains 14 residues. The CDR3 coding sequence is TGCGCCAGCAGCCACTTAAACTGGGACCTAGAGGGGTATTTT. Its protein product is CASSHLNWDLEGYF.

This clonotype was observed a single time. The chain employs TRBV9 and TRBJ1-4; 7 nucleotides match TRBD1. The V and J ends lost 2 bases and 9 bases, in that order; junction bases with no gene match: 7. The CDR3 is 14 residues long. CDR1 and CDR2 (germline): SGDLS, YYNGEE. CDR3 sequence reads: CASSVTGEGKKLFF. In nucleotides, the CDR3 is TGTGCCAGCAGCGTTACAGGGGAGGGGAAAAAACTGTTTTTT.

A single count supports this clonotype. This sequence joins TRBV12-3 or TRBV12-4 and TRBJ1-1; no clear D. The CDR3 is 15 amino acids. V shed 6 bases and J shed 1 base, with 15 bases lying between them. Written as DNA, the CDR3 is TGTGCCAGCAGCCCCCCTCGGGTAGGGAACACTGAAGCTTTCTTT. This encodes CASSPPRVGNTEAFF.

The rearrangement joins TRBV30 to TRBJ1-1; D is possibly TRBD1 (5 bases). V lost 3 bases to trimming and J lost 11 bases, with 16 bases between them. CDR3 length: 12 residues. The germline CDR1 and CDR2 sequences are GTSNPN and SVGIG (reference sequence). The CDR3 DNA follows: TGTGCCTGGAGGAGGGCAGGGAAAGCTGCTTTCTTT. This sequence encodes CAWRRAGKAAFF.

This clonotype was recorded a few times. This chain uses TRBV14 with TRBJ2-1, with TRBD2 matching over 15 bases. CDR3 size: 16 residues. Unmatched junction bases numbered 2, after V lost 2 bases and J lost 6 bases. Germline-derived CDR1 and CDR2 are SGHDN and FVKESK. CDR3 loop: CASSQRTSGGANEQFF. Written as DNA, the CDR3 is TGTGCCAGCAGCCAAAGGACTAGCGGGGGGGCCAATGAGCAGTTCTTC.

The chain uses TRBV12-3 or TRBV12-4 and TRBJ2-7; D remains unclear. V gave up 6 bases and J gave up 2 bases, with 8 bases separating them. CDR3 length: 12 residues. The CDR3 is CASSRSAYEQYF. Written as DNA, the CDR3 is TGTGCCAGCAGCCGTTCAGCCTACGAGCAGTACTTC.

The chain is built from TRBV29-1 and TRBJ2-7; 9 nucleotides line up with TRBD1. The CDR3 loop spans 13 amino acids. The germline CDR1 and CDR2 sequences are SQVTM and ANQGSEA. After removal of 6 bases from V and 2 bases from J, the junction contained 5 bases not matched to a gene. The chain's CDR3 is CSVVQGAAYEQYF. Here the CDR3 DNA reads TGCAGCGTCGTACAGGGGGCGGCCTACGAGCAGTACTTC.

The rearrangement joins TRBV5-1 to TRBJ2-1; no clear D. The CDR3 sequence is 13 residues long. Trimming pared 0 bases from V and 7 bases from J, leaving 8 bases between. Germline values: CDR1 SGHRS, CDR2 YFSETQ. This chain's CDR3 is CASSLESSNEQFF. CDR3 nucleotides: TGCGCCAGCAGCTTGGAATCTTCTAATGAGCAGTTCTTC.

V usage is TRBV29-1 and J usage is TRBJ1-2, with D perhaps matching TRBD1 (6 bases). CDR1 is SQVTM and CDR2 is ANQGSEA in the germline V gene. V was trimmed by 3 bases and J by 1 base, leaving 15 bases between them. The CDR3 is made up of 15 amino acids. CDR3 bases: TGCAGCGTTGACGCACGCGGACAGTTTAACTATGGCTACACCTTC. Translating gives CSVDARGQFNYGYTF.

J is TRBJ1-1 and V is TRBV27, with TRBD1 matching 7 bases. Trimming at V came to 4 bases and at J to 6 bases, leaving 8 bases not matched to a gene. The CDR3 has 14 residues. Germline-derived CDR1 and CDR2 are MNHEY and SMNVEV (reference sequence). Written as DNA, the CDR3 is TGTGCCAGCAGTTCCTTGACAGGGTGGTCTGAAGCTTTCTTT. Residues: CASSSLTGWSEAFF.

J is TRBJ2-3 and V is TRBV3-1, with D unclear. The CDR3 totals 15 residues. Deletions cut 0 bases from V and 1 base from J, with 8 bases between. Germline loops: CDR1 LGHDT, CDR2 YNNKEL (reference sequence). The DNA of the CDR3 is TGTGCCAGCAGCCAAGAGTTCCAGGGCACAGATACGCAGTATTTT. This encodes CASSQEFQGTDTQYF.

The chain employs TRBV3-1 and TRBJ2-7; 8 nucleotides match TRBD1. CDR3 length: 15 residues. V was pared by 1 base and J by 2 bases, with 4 bases of the junction left unmatched. Germline CDR1 and CDR2: LGHDT and YNNKEL (reference sequence). Written as DNA, the CDR3 is TGTGCCAGCAGCCAAGTGGGGGACAGGACCTACGAGCAGTACTTC. This gives the protein CASSQVGDRTYEQYF.

This chain joins TRBV20-1 and TRBJ2-1; D unresolved. With 5 bases removed from V and 2 bases from J, the gap between germline ends came to 7 bases. The CDR3 totals 12 residues. CDR1 and CDR2 (germline): DFQATT, SNEGSKA (reference sequence). CDR3 sequence reads: CSAPQAYNEQFF. DNA of the CDR3: TGCAGTGCTCCCCAGGCCTACAATGAGCAGTTCTTC.

This chain joins TRBV30 and TRBJ1-2; 10 bases fit TRBD1. Germline V gene sequence: CDR1 GTSNPN, CDR2 SVGIG (reference sequence). CDR3 length equals 14 residues. V shed 5 bases and J 6 bases; nucleotides not matched to a gene: 9. The chain's CDR3 is CAWDLTGGHHGYTF. The CDR3 DNA reads as TGTGCCTGGGATCTGACAGGGGGCCACCATGGCTACACCTTC.

The gene calls are TRBV2 and TRBJ1-1; D not certain. The CDR3 length is 11 residues. The germline V gene has CDR1 SNHLY and CDR2 FYNNEI. The germline V and J ends were trimmed by 4 bases and 9 bases, with 9 bases remaining between them. CDR3 nucleotide sequence: TGTGCCAGCAGTGGAGGTTATAAAGCTTTCTTT. Translating gives CASSGGYKAFF. The full variable domain, completed using reference TRBV2 and TRBJ1-1, is EPEVTQTPSHQVTQMGQEVILRCVPISNHLYFYWYRQILGQKVEFLVSFYNNEISEKSEIFDDQFSVERPDGSNFTLKIRSTKLEDSAMYFCASSGGYKAFFGQGTRLTVV.

The chain combines TRBV2 with TRBJ2-1; D not certain. Germline V lookup: CDR1 SNHLY, CDR2 FYNNEI. V shed 4 bases and J shed 15 bases, with 16 bases lying between them. The CDR3 length is 12 residues. The CDR3 DNA reads TGTGCCAGCAGTGCCGACATAAAAAGTAGGTTCTTC. Protein sequence: CASSADIKSRFF.

V gene TRBV12-3 or TRBV12-4 combines with J gene TRBJ2-3; 9 positions match TRBD2. The CDR3 extends over 16 amino acids. V shed 6 bases and J 3 bases; nucleotides not matched to a gene: 10. The CDR3 region is CASSQRWRGGTDTQYF. CDR3 nucleotides: TGTGCCAGCAGCCAACGCTGGCGGGGGGGGACAGATACGCAGTATTTT.